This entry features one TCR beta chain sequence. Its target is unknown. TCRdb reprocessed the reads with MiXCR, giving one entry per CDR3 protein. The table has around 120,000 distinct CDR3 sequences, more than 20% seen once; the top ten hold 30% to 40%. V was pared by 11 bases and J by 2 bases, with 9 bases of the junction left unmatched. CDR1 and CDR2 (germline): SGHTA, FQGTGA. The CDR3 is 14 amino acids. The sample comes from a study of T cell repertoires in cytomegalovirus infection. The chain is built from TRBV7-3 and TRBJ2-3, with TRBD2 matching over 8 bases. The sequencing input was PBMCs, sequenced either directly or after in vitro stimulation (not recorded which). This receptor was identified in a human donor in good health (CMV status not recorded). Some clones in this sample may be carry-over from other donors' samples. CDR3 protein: CASRGGRITDTQYF. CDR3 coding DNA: TGTGCCTCCAGGGGCGGGAGGATCACAGATACGCAGTATTTT.